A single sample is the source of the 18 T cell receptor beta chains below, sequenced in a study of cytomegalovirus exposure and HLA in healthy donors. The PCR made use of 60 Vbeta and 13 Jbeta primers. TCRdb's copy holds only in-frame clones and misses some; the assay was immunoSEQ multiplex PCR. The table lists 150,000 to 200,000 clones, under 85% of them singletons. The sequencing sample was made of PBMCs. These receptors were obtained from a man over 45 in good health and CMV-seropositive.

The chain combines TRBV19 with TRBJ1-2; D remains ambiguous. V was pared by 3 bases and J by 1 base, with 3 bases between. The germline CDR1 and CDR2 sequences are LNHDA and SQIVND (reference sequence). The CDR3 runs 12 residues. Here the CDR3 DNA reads TGTGCCAGTAGTATGTATAACTATGGCTACACCTTC. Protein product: CASSMYNYGYTF.

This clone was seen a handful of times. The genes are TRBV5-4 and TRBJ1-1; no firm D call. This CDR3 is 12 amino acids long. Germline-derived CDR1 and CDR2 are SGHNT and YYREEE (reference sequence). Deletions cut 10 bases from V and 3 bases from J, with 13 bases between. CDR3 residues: CAAGLADTEAFF. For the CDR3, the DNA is TGTGCCGCGGGCCTCGCGGACACTGAAGCTTTCTTT.

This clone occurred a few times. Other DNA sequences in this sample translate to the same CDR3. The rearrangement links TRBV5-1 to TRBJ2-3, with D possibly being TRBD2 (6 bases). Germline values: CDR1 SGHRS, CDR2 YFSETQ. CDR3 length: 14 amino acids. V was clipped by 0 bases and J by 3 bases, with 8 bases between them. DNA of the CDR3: TGCGCCAGCAGCTTGGGAGGAGGGACAGATACGCAGTATTTT. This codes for CASSLGGGTDTQYF. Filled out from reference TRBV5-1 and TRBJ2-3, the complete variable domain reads KAGVTQTPRYLIKTRGQQVTLSCSPISGHRSVSWYQQTPGQGLQFLFEYFSETQRNKGNFPGRFSGRQFSNSRSEMNVSTLELGDSALYLCASSLGGGTDTQYFGPGTRLTVL.

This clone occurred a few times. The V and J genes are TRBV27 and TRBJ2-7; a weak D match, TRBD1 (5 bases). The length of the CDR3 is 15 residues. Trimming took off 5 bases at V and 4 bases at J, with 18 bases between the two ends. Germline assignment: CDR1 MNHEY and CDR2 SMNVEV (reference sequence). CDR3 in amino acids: CASSPYQGSRYEQYF. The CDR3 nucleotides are TGTGCCAGCAGTCCCTACCAGGGAAGTCGGTACGAGCAGTACTTC.

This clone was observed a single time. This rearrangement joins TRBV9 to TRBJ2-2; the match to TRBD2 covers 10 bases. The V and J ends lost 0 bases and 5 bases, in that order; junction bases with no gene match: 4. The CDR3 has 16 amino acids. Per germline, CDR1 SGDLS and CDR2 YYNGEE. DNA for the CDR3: TGTGCCAGCAGCGTAGAACGAGCGGGAGGGACCGGGGAGCTGTTTTTT. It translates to CASSVERAGGTGELFF. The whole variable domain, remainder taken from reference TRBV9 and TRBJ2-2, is DSGVTQTPKHLITATGQRVTLRCSPRSGDLSVYWYQQSLDQGLQFLIQYYNGEERAKGNILERFSAQQFPDLHSELNLSSLELGDSALYFCASSVERAGGTGELFFGEGSRLTVL.

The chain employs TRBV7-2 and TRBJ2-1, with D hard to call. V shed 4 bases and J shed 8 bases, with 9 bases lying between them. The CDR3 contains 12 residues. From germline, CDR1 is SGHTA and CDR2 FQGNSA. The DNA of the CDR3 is TGTGCCAGCAGCTCACCGAGCGATGAGCAGTTCTTC. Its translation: CASSSPSDEQFF.

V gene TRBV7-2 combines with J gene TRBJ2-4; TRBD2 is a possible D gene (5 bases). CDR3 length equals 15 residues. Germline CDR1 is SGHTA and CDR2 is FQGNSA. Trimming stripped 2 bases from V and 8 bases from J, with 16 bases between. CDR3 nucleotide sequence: TGTGCCAGCAGCTTAAGTGGGAGTCGACGGGACATTCAGTACTTC. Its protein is CASSLSGSRRDIQYF. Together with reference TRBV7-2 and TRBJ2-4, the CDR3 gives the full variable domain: GAGVSQSPSNKVTEKGKDVELRCDPISGHTALYWYRQSLGQGLEFLIYFQGNSAPDKSGLPSDRFSAERTGGSVSTLTIQRTQQEDSAVYLCASSLSGSRRDIQYFGAGTRLSVL.

DNA for the CDR3: TGCGCCAGCAGCCAGGGGGCAGGGGCGATGCAGCCCCAGCATTTT. Translated, it gives CASSQGAGAMQPQHF. V gene TRBV4-3 combines with J gene TRBJ1-5; tentative D call: TRBD1 (6 bases). Trimming shortened V by 3 bases and J by 7 bases, and 16 bases separated the two germline ends. The CDR3 has 15 residues. Germline V gene lookup returns CDR1 LGHNA and CDR2 YSLEER.

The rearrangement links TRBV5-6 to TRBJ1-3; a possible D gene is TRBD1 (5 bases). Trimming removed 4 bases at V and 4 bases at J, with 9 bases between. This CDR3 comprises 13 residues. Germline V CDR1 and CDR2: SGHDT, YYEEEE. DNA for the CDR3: TGTGCCAGCAGCGCCAACAGGGGAAACACCATATATTTT. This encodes CASSANRGNTIYF.

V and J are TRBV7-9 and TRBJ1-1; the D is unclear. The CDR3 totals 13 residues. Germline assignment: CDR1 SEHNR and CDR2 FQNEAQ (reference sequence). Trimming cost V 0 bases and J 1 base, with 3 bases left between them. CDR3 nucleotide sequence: TGTGCCAGCAGCTTAGCCGGGAACACTGAAGCTTTCTTT. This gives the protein CASSLAGNTEAFF. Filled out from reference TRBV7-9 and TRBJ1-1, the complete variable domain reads DTGVSQNPRHKITKRGQNVTFRCDPISEHNRLYWYRQTLGQGPEFLTYFQNEAQLEKSRLLSDRFSAERPKGSFSTLEIQRTEQGDSAMYLCASSLAGNTEAFFGQGTRLTVV.

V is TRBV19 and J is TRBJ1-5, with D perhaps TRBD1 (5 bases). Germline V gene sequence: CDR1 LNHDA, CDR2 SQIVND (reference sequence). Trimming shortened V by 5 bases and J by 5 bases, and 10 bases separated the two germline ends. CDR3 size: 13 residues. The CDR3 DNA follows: TGTGCCAGTAGTGTCCTCAGGGATCAGCCCCAGCATTTT. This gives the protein CASSVLRDQPQHF.

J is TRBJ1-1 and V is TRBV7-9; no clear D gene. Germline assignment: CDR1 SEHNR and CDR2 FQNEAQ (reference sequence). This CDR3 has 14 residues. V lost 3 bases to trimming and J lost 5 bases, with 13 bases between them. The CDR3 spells CASSLVRENTEAFF. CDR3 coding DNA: TGTGCCAGCAGCTTGGTCCGGGAAAATACTGAAGCTTTCTTT.

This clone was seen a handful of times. The CDR3 coding sequence is TGTGCCAGCAGTTTACAGGGAAGGACCAGCACAGATACGCAGTATTTT. Translated: CASSLQGRTSTDTQYF. V is TRBV25-1 and J is TRBJ2-3, with D possibly TRBD1 on 6 matching bases. The ends were cut back, 5 bases at V and 0 bases at J, with 15 bases in the middle. The CDR3 has 16 amino acids. The germline V gene encodes CDR1 MGHDK and CDR2 SYGVNS.

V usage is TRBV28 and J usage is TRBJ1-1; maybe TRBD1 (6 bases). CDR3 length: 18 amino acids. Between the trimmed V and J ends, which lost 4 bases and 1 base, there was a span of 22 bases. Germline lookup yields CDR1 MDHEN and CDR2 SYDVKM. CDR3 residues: CASSSSQGGVLTNTEAFF. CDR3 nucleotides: TGTGCCAGCAGTTCATCACAGGGAGGGGTGCTTACGAACACTGAAGCTTTCTTT.

The chain's CDR3 is CASTLSGRAGPQETQYF. The CDR3 bases are TGTGCCAGCACCCTTTCGGGCCGTGCGGGACCTCAAGAGACCCAGTACTTC. The V gene is TRBV7-9, the J gene TRBJ2-5; weak D call: TRBD2 (6 bases). The CDR3 is made up of 17 amino acids. Germline assignment: CDR1 SEHNR and CDR2 FQNEAQ (reference sequence). V was trimmed by 7 bases and J by 2 bases, leaving 23 bases between them.

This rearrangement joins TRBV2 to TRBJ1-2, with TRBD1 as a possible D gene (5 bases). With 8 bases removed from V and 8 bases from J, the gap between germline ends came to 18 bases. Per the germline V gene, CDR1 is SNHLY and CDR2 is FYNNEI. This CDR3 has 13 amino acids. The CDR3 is CASGRGFGCGYTF. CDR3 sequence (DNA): TGTGCCAGCGGGCGGGGGTTCGGATGCGGCTACACCTTC.

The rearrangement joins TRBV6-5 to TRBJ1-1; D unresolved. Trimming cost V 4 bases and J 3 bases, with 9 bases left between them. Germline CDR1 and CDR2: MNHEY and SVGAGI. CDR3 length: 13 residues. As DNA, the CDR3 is TGTGCCAGCAGTTCCCGGTCGGACACTGAAGCTTTCTTT. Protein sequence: CASSSRSDTEAFF.

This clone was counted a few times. The CDR3 is CASSRDRASYEQYF. CDR3 in DNA: TGCGCCAGCAGCCGGGACAGGGCCTCCTACGAGCAGTACTTC. The chain recombines TRBV5-1 with TRBJ2-7, with 9 bases lining up with TRBD1. Germline values: CDR1 SGHRS, CDR2 YFSETQ. Trimming at V came to 4 bases and at J to 0 bases, leaving 2 bases not matched to a gene. The CDR3 runs to 14 residues.